The source of this T cell receptor (beta chain) is a study of cytomegalovirus exposure and HLA in healthy donors. Study overall: Among the roughly 380 donors who were genotyped, around 77% fell in the genetic ancestry cluster that is associated with self-reported Caucasian donors.

Broader study findings: Later analysis placed DRB1 highest and HLA-C lowest in TCR association rates, which differed by HLA locus.

Worth noting for this clone: The target antigen is unknown.

J was trimmed by 6 bases and V by 10 bases; bases with no gene match: 8. CDR1 is LNHDA and CDR2 is SQIVND in the germline V gene (reference sequence). The CDR3 runs 13 residues. PCR involved 60 Vbeta and 13 Jbeta primers. Assay: immunoSEQ multiplex PCR; the TCRdb copy retains only in-frame clones and omits some. The table has approximately 300,000 clones, roughly 80% seen once. This rearrangement joins TRBV19 to TRBJ1-1, with 10 bases aligning to TRBD1. This receptor was obtained from a girl aged 2 to 9 in good health and CMV-seronegative. The sample was PBMCs. CDR3 sequence: CATRGQGSAEAFF. In DNA, the CDR3 is TGTGCCACCCGGGGACAGGGGAGTGCTGAAGCTTTCTTT.